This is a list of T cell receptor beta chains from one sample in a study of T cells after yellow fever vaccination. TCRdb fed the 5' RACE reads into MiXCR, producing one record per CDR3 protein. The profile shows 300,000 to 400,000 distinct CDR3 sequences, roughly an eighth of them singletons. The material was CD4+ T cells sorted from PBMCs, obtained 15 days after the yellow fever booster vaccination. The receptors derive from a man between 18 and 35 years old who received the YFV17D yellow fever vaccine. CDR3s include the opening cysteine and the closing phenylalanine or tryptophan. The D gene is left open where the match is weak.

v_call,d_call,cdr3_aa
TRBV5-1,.,CASRSQGINTEAFF
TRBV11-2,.,CASSPQAGGYGYTF
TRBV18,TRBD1,CASSPDRGWYGYTF
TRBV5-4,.,CASSLVSARGANEQFF
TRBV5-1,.,CASSLAVGQPQHF
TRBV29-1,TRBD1,CSAIGQGARGYTF
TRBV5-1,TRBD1,CASSLRTGFTEAFF
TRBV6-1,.,CASNPQGGGNEKLFF
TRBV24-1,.,CATSDRGTVSTDTQYF
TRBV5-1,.,CASSLNRPSGNTIYF
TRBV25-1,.,CASRSGANVLTF
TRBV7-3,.,CASSPTVDSYEQYF
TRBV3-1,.,CASSQGPGRGSPLHF
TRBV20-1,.,CSARGAPQGAETQYF
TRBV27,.,CASSWGNRNTEAFF
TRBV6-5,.,CASSPAGAANYGYTF
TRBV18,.,CASSPSIRDEQFF
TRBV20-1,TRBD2,CSAKGGGLSYEQYF
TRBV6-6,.,CAATGFNDSPLHF
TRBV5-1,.,CASSAGLEGSSPLHF
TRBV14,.,CASSPLGHSNYGYTF
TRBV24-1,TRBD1,CATSDPGTGTEAFF
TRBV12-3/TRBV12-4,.,CASSHAGGLNYEQYF
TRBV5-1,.,CASSLASGATNEKLFF
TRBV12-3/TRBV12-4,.,CASRTEPTDTQYF
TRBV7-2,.,CASTAGAMKQYF